These 8 T cell receptor beta chains came from one sample sequenced in a study of blood T cell repertoires in COVID-19. Produced via immunoSEQ multiplex PCR; TCRdb's table is partial and in-frame only. The sample records 170,000 or so clones, 90% being singletons. The sequencing sample was made of peripheral blood. The receptors originated from a man over 45 with acute or convalescent COVID-19.

V usage is TRBV4-2 and J usage is TRBJ2-7; 8 positions agree with TRBD1. The junction had 9 bases not matched to a gene; V was cut back by 0 bases and J by 5 bases. Germline V gene sequence: CDR1 LGHNA, CDR2 YNFKEQ. The CDR3 loop spans 16 amino acids. The CDR3 sequence: CASSQDSNRDRNEQYF. CDR3 nucleotides: TGTGCCAGCAGCCAAGATTCTAACCGGGACAGGAACGAGCAGTACTTC.

This clone was counted once. J is TRBJ1-3 and V is TRBV5-1; D might be TRBD1 (6 bases). Deletions cut 4 bases from V and 0 bases from J, with 11 bases between. Per the germline V gene, CDR1 is SGHRS and CDR2 is YFSETQ. This CDR3 is built from 15 residues. CDR3 residues: CASSLGDTSGNTIYF. Here the CDR3 DNA reads TGCGCCAGCAGCCTGGGGGACACCTCTGGAAACACCATATATTTT. Looking up the rest from reference TRBV5-1 and TRBJ1-3 gives the full variable domain: KAGVTQTPRYLIKTRGQQVTLSCSPISGHRSVSWYQQTPGQGLQFLFEYFSETQRNKGNFPGRFSGRQFSNSRSEMNVSTLELGDSALYLCASSLGDTSGNTIYFGEGSWLTVV.

This clone was picked up one time. The chain carries TRBV19 and TRBJ1-1, with 11 nucleotides matching TRBD1. The V gene end was trimmed by 3 bases and the J gene end by 4 bases; junction bases not matched to a gene: 4. The CDR3 covers 15 residues. Germline V gene sequence: CDR1 LNHDA, CDR2 SQIVND (reference sequence). The CDR3 here is CASSMTGTGGTEAFF. DNA for the CDR3: TGTGCCAGTAGTATGACCGGGACAGGGGGCACTGAAGCTTTCTTT.

This clone occurred once. V and J are TRBV28 and TRBJ1-5; TRBD1 aligns across 7 bases. The CDR3 has 19 amino acids. J lost 4 bases, V lost 2 bases, and 17 bases had no gene match. Per germline, CDR1 MDHEN and CDR2 SYDVKM. The CDR3 nucleotides are TGTGCCAGCAGTTTACCGCGACAGGGATCAATCCGCATTAATCAGCCCCAGCATTTT. Its translation is CASSLPRQGSIRINQPQHF. Together with reference TRBV28 and TRBJ1-5, the CDR3 gives the full variable domain: DVKVTQSSRYLVKRTGEKVFLECVQDMDHENMFWYRQDPGLGLRLIYFSYDVKMKEKGDIPEGYSVSREKKERFSLILESASTNQTSMYLCASSLPRQGSIRINQPQHFGDGTRLSIL.

The CDR3 protein is CASSEALGLWGKLFF. In nucleotides, the CDR3 is TGTGCCAGCAGTGAAGCGCTGGGGCTTTGGGGAAAACTGTTTTTT. The rearrangement joins TRBV6-1 to TRBJ1-4; D is perhaps TRBD1 (5 bases). This CDR3 is 15 amino acids long. Germline assignment: CDR1 MNHNS and CDR2 SASEGT. Trimming stripped 0 bases from V and 10 bases from J, with 15 bases between.

The chain links TRBV6-1 to TRBJ1-2; 9 nucleotides match TRBD1. J was trimmed by 7 bases and V by 4 bases; bases with no gene match: 13. This CDR3 region has 16 residues. The germline V gene encodes CDR1 MNHNS and CDR2 SASEGT. In DNA form, the CDR3 reads TGTGCCAGCAGTGTTTTCGCTCTGGGACAGGGACGTGGCTACACCTTC. Its translation: CASSVFALGQGRGYTF.

The chain carries TRBV6-1 and TRBJ2-7, with 8 nucleotides matching TRBD1. Per germline, CDR1 MNHNS and CDR2 SASEGT. The CDR3 covers 16 residues. V trimming: 4 bases; J trimming: 5 bases; junction bases outside the gene matches: 13. DNA of the CDR3: TGTGCCAGCAGTGGGATAAGGACAGGGCGGCTCCACGAGCAGTACGTC. As protein: CASSGIRTGRLHEQYV.

In this sample, this clone turned up a few times. The V and J genes are TRBV19 and TRBJ1-5; no reliable D call. Per the germline V gene, CDR1 is LNHDA and CDR2 is SQIVND (reference sequence). Trimming cost V 3 bases and J 5 bases, with 14 bases left between them. This CDR3 has 15 residues. CDR3 amino acids: CASSMGEGSYQPQHF. In DNA, the CDR3 is TGTGCCAGTAGTATGGGAGAGGGCAGCTATCAGCCCCAGCATTTT.